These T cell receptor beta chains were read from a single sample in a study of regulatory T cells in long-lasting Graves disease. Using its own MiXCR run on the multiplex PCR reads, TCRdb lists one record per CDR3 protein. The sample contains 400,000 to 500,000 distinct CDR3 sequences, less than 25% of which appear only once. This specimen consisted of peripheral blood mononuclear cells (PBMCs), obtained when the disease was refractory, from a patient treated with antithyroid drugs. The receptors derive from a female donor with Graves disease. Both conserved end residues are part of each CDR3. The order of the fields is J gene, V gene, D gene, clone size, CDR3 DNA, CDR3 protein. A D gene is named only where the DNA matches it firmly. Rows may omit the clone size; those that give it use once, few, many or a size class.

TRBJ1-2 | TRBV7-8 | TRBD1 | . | TGTGCCAGCAGCTTACCCGGCAGGGGGCGCGAGGGCTACACCTTC | CASSLPGRGREGYTF
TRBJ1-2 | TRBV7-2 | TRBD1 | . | TGTGCCAGCAGCTCAAACAGGGGGATTCACCAATACTATGGCTACATCTTC | CASSSNRGIHQYYGYIF
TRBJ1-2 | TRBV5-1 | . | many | TGCGCCAGCAGCCAGACCTTCTCCTATGGCTACACCTTC | CASSQTFSYGYTF
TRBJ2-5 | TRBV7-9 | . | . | TGTGCCAGCAGCCCCGCCGGAAAAGAAGAGACCCAGTACTTC | CASSPAGKEETQYF
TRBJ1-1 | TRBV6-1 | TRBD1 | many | TGTGCCAGCAGCCTACCGAGACAGGGGTGGACCACTGAAGCTTTCTTT | CASSLPRQGWTTEAFF
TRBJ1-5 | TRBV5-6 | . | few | TGTGCCAGCAGCTTGGGGCAGGGAAATAGCAATCAGCCCCAGCATTTT | CASSLGQGNSNQPQHF
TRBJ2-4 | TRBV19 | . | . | TGTGCCAGTAAAAGCGGGCAAGTGGCCAAAAACATTCAGTACTTC | CASKSGQVAKNIQYF
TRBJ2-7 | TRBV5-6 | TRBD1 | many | TGTGCCAGCAGCTCCGGGACAGGGATCTACGAGCAGTACTTC | CASSSGTGIYEQYF
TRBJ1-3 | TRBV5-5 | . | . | TGTGCCAGCAGCGACGGACCCGGTGGAGGAAACACCATATATTTT | CASSDGPGGGNTIYF
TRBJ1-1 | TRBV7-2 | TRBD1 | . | TGTGCCAGCAGCAAGGCCGGGACAGGGGGCCTGAACACTGAAGCTTTCTTT | CASSKAGTGGLNTEAFF
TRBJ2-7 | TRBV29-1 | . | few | TGCAGCGTGGACTTTGGTGGGGAGCAGTACTTC | CSVDFGGEQYF
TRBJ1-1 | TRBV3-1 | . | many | TGTGCCAGCAGCCGAGTGTCGGGGGCAAGTGAAGCTTTCTTT | CASSRVSGASEAFF
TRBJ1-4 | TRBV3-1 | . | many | TGTGCCAGCAGCCAAGTTGGCTGGGGGGAAAAACTGTTTTTT | CASSQVGWGEKLFF
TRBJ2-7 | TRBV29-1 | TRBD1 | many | TGCAGCGTTGCTAAACCGACAGGGCCTCTCTACGAGCAGTACTTC | CSVAKPTGPLYEQYF
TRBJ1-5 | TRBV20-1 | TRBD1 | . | TGCAGTGCTTACGGGACAGGTAATCAGCCCCAGCATTTT | CSAYGTGNQPQHF
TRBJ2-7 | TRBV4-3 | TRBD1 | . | TGCGCCAGCAGCCAGAGATTGGGACAGGTAACCTACGAGCAGTACTTC | CASSQRLGQVTYEQYF
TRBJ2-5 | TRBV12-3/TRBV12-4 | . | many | TGTGCCAGCAGTGAGACTGGCCTCCAAGAGACCCAGTACTTC | CASSETGLQETQYF
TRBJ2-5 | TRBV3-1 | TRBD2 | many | TGTGCCAGCAGCCAATCCTTAGGACTAGCGGGAGATCTTGGGACCCAGTACTTC | CASSQSLGLAGDLGTQYF
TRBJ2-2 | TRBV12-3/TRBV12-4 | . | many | TGTGCCAGCAGGACAACCACCGGGGAGCTGTTTTTT | CASRTTTGELFF
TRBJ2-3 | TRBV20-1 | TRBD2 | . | TGCAGTGCAACGCACCTAGCGGGAGGTAGGGTTGCAGATACGCAGTATTTT | CSATHLAGGRVADTQYF
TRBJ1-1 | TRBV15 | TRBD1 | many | TGTGCCACCAGCAGAGAACAGGGGATTGAAGCTTTCTTT | CATSREQGIEAFF
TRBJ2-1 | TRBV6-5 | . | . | TGTGCCAGCAGTTGGGCAGGGGAATACAATGAGCAGTTCTTC | CASSWAGEYNEQFF
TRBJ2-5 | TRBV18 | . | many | TGTGCCAGCTCCCTGGACCTCCAAGAGACCCAGTACTTC | CASSLDLQETQYF
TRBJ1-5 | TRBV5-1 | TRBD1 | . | TGCGCCAGCAGCGCGGGGACAGGGGAACAGCCCCAGCATTTT | CASSAGTGEQPQHF
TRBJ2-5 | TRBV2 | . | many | TGTGCCATCGACCCACCCGAACAAGAGACCCAGTACTTC | CAIDPPEQETQYF
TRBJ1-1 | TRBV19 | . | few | TGTGCCAGTAGTATTCGAGGGGCCGCTCTAAACACTGAAGCTTTCTTT | CASSIRGAALNTEAFF
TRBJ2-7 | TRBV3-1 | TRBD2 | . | TGTGCCAGCAGCCAATTTTTTTTAAATAGCGGGGCCTACGAGCAGTACTTC | CASSQFFLNSGAYEQYF
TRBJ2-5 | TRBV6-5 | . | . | TGTGCCAGCAGTTCCCAACAAGAGACCCAGTACTTC | CASSSQQETQYF
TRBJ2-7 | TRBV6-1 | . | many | TGTGCCAGCAGCCCCGGGATCACTCCGGAGCAGTACTTC | CASSPGITPEQYF
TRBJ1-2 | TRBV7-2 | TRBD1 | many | TGTGCCAGCAGCTTATTAGGGGGCTCTGGCTACACCTTC | CASSLLGGSGYTF